The 18 T cell receptor beta chains below all came from one sample that was sequenced in a study of tumor-infiltrating lymphocytes in primary liver carcinoma. cDNA specific to TCR beta was made from roughly 500 ng of total RNA, with a constant-region primer employed for priming. ARM-PCR was slightly modified, and three nested multiplex PCR rounds with it gave rise to the TCR beta libraries. For around 9 cycles apiece, the opening two PCR rounds ran with TRBV1-TRBV30 forward primers and a C-beta reverse primer. Each CDR3 protein is one row after TCRdb ran MiXCR on the multiplex PCR reads. Of about 54,000 distinct CDR3 sequences listed, roughly 77% are singletons. Starting material for RNA and DNA co-extraction consisted of roughly 19-31 mg of unsorted bulk tissue. The sequencing input was liver tumor tissue from sampling region 2. Subset reported: tumor region T2, inferior pole. These receptors all stem from a man in his forties with primary liver carcinoma and hepatitis B virus infection.

Details on this clonotype: A much larger clone sits a single nucleotide away, making a read error possible. The chain carries TRBV24-1 and TRBJ1-2; D remains unclear. CDR1 KGHDR and CDR2 SFDVKD come from the germline V gene. The CDR3 loop spans 14 amino acids. CDR3 in DNA: TGTGCCACCAGTGATAGGTTAGCTAACTATGACTACACCTTC. It codes for CATSDRLANYDYTF.

As to this clonotype: As the CDR3 is not closed by the conserved phenylalanine or tryptophan, this likely results from a read error. The V call is TRBV11-2, the J call TRBJ2-3, with a tentative D call TRBD2 (6 bases). The CDR3 covers 14 residues. Germline V gene data show CDR1 as SGHAT and CDR2 as FQNNGV. Here the CDR3 reads CAGGAREPTDTQYY. In DNA form, the CDR3 reads TGTGCCGGAGGGGCACGGGAGCCCACAGATACACAGTATTAT.

On this clonotype: The junction departs from the called germline gene at one end, perhaps through a read error. The chain is built from TRBV29-1 and TRBJ2-7; TRBD1 matches at 7 bases. Per germline, CDR1 SQVTM and CDR2 ANQGSEA. The CDR3 spans 14 residues. The CDR3 here is CSVMTGCSPYEQCF. As DNA, the CDR3 is TGCAGCGTTATGACAGGGTGCAGCCCCTACGAGCAGTGCTTC.

This clonotype is classed as medium-sized (0.01 to 0.1%). This sequence joins TRBV11-2 and TRBJ1-1; tentative D call: TRBD1 (5 bases). The CDR3 is made up of 15 amino acids. Trimming removed 5 bases from V and 0 bases from J, with 13 bases in between. In germline, CDR1 is SGHAT, CDR2 FQNNGV. The CDR3 DNA follows: TGTGCCAGCAGCGCACCCGGGGGGGTGAACACTGAAGCTTTCTTT. Protein sequence: CASSAPGGVNTEAFF.

This clonotype was seen at least ten times. The V and J genes are TRBV6-1 and TRBJ1-1; D unresolved. V was trimmed by 2 bases and J by 2 bases, leaving 6 bases between them. The CDR3 is 13 residues long. Looked up from germline, CDR1 is MNHNS and CDR2 is SASEGT. The CDR3 sequence is CASSELQNTEAFF. The CDR3 bases are TGTGCCAGCAGTGAACTACAAAACACTGAAGCTTTCTTT.

In its sample, this clonotype was seen once. The chain has TRBV4-1 and TRBJ1-2, with TRBD1 matching over 8 bases. Germline lookup yields CDR1 MGHRA and CDR2 YSYEKL. The CDR3 extends over 17 amino acids. CDR3 bases: TGCACGAGCAGCCAAGATTTTGTTCGGGACAGGTCCCTTGGCTACACCTTC. This encodes CTSSQDFVRDRSLGYTF.

A note on this clonotype: Because it lacks the conserved phenylalanine or tryptophan at the end, this CDR3 is likely a read error. The chain recombines TRBV11-2 with TRBJ2-7; 7 bases line up with TRBD1. Per germline, CDR1 SGHAT and CDR2 FQNNGV. The CDR3 runs to 13 residues. The chain's CDR3 is CASSLEQGDEQYL. CDR3 coding DNA: TGTGCCAGCAGCTTAGAGCAGGGGGACGAACAGTACCTC.

As regards this clonotype: This sequence may be a read error, since a much larger clone differs from it by one base. The chain carries TRBV6-4 and TRBJ1-1; D gene ambiguous. The germline CDR1 and CDR2 sequences are MRHNA and SNTAGT. CDR3 length: 13 residues. The CDR3 protein is CVSSDSDNTEAFF. The CDR3 DNA is TGTGTCAGCAGTGACTCGGACAACACTGAAGCTTTCTTT.

Comments on this clonotype: Likely a read error: the CDR3 ends without its conserved phenylalanine or tryptophan. The chain employs TRBV4-2 and TRBJ2-7, with a tentative D call TRBD1 (5 bases). The germline V gene encodes CDR1 LGHNA and CDR2 YNFKEQ. The CDR3 consists of 15 residues. V dropped 6 bases and J dropped 3 bases, with 18 bases sitting between them. In DNA, the CDR3 is TGTGCCAGCAGACCCGGGCTGGCAGGGTACTACGAGCAGTACTCC. Translating gives CASRPGLAGYYEQYS.

Of note for this clonotype: A read error may account for a junction end that differs from germline. The chain links TRBV7-8 to TRBJ2-7; 11 nucleotides line up with TRBD2. Germline V gene lookup returns CDR1 SGHVS and CDR2 FQNEAQ. CDR3 length: 15 amino acids. The CDR3 sequence is CASSHGTSGSYEQYF. CDR3 sequence (DNA): TGTGCCAGCAGCCACGGGACTAGCGGCTCCTACGAGCAATACTTC. Full variable domain (remainder filled in from reference TRBV7-8 and TRBJ2-7): GAGVSQSPRYKVAKRGQDVALRCDPISGHVSLFWYQQALGQGPEFLTYFQNEAQLDKSGLPSDRFFAERPEGSVSTLKIQRTQQEDSAVYLCASSHGTSGSYEQYFGPGTRLTVT.

As regards this clonotype: An end of the junction differs from the germline gene, which may be a read error. The gene calls are TRBV5-4 and TRBJ1-5, with a possible D match to TRBD1 (5 bases). This CDR3 spans 15 amino acids. Germline lookup yields CDR1 SGHNT and CDR2 YYREEE (reference sequence). The CDR3 region has the DNA TGTGCTAGCAGCTTCGGCGGGGGAGGCTATCAGCCCCAGCATTTT. As protein: CASSFGGGGYQPQHF.

The table lists this clonotype with many counts. The V and J genes are TRBV28 and TRBJ1-1; the D is unclear. The CDR3 contains 14 residues. V was cut by 5 bases and J by 9 bases, with 19 bases left in between. CDR1 MDHEN and CDR2 SYDVKM come from the germline V gene. In DNA, the CDR3 is TGTGCCAGCAGTCTCCCGGAATGGGCTACTAAAGCTTTCTTT. As protein: CASSLPEWATKAFF.

By sample share, this clonotype is medium-sized. In DNA, the CDR3 is TGTGCCAGCACCAAGGGGGCAGGGGGCTACGAGCAGTACTTC. It codes for CASTKGAGGYEQYF. This sequence joins TRBV28 and TRBJ2-7; 7 bases agree with TRBD1. From germline, CDR1 is MDHEN and CDR2 SYDVKM. The CDR3 is 14 amino acids. With V trimmed by 7 bases and J by 3 bases, 9 bases remained unmatched.

The chain uses TRBV6-5 and TRBJ2-1, with 7 bases fitting TRBD2. This CDR3 spans 16 amino acids. V dropped 3 bases and J dropped 15; count of bases not matched to a gene: 20. Germline V gene data show CDR1 as MNHEY and CDR2 as SVGAGI. CDR3 DNA sequence: TGTGCCAGCAGTTATAGCGGCGGGCTAGCGGCATATGAGTGGTTCTTC. Amino acid sequence: CASSYSGGLAAYEWFF.

To note about this clonotype: The junction departs from the called germline gene at one end, perhaps through a read error. The rearrangement joins TRBV6-5 to TRBJ2-2, with TRBD2 identical over 9 bases. CDR1 is MNHEY and CDR2 is SVGAGI in the germline V gene. CDR3 length: 16 residues. The CDR3 reads CVSSSLSGRTTVELFF. CDR3 in DNA: TGTGTCAGCAGTTCCTTGAGCGGGAGGACAACCGTGGAGCTGTTTTTT.

Concerning this clonotype: The conserved final phenylalanine or tryptophan is absent from the CDR3, which likely points to a read error. J is TRBJ1-1 and V is TRBV6-1; maybe TRBD1 (5 bases). There are 15 residues in the CDR3. The germline gives CDR1 MNHNS, CDR2 SASEGT. As DNA, the CDR3 is TGTGCCAGCACTGAATACAGGAACTCTGTCAGCTCAGCTTTCCTT. Amino acid sequence: CASTEYRNSVSSAFL.

Notes on this clonotype: The junction differs from germline at one of its ends, possibly a read error. The chain employs TRBV6-5 and TRBJ1-5; D perhaps matches TRBD1 (6 bases). Germline CDR1 and CDR2: MNHEY and SVGAGI. The CDR3 extends over 13 amino acids. The CDR3 loop is CASKETGHQPKHF. The CDR3 DNA reads as TGTGCCAGCAAGGAGACAGGACATCAGCCCAAGCACTTT.

CDR3 in DNA: TGTGCCAGCACCGAACCGGGATTTGCTTTTTACGAGCAGTACTTC. Its translation is CASTEPGFAFYEQYF. The chain carries TRBV12-3 or TRBV12-4 and TRBJ2-7; D possibly corresponds to TRBD2 (5 bases). V was clipped by 7 bases and J by 4 bases, with 20 bases between them. The CDR3 is made up of 15 amino acids.